This T cell receptor (beta chain) was sequenced in a study of T cells in Graves' hyperthyroidism and ophthalmopathy. Study-wide findings and caveats: Ophthalmopathy was separated from stable hyperthyroidism by a 13 V-J model. Ophthalmopathy prediction by the model preceded onset by a median approximately six months.

Regions amplified from RNA transcripts were the TCR beta CDR3 regions. The HTBI primer set served for first-round RT-PCR of the TCR CDR3. TCRdb called the multiplex PCR reads again in MiXCR, with one record for every CDR3 protein. The data contain around 600,000 distinct CDR3 sequences, roughly 15% of them singletons. There are 16 residues in the CDR3. V was clipped by 2 bases and J by 7 bases; unmatched bases: 8. Germline CDR1 and CDR2: SGHAT and FQNNGV. As to this clonotype: Its specificity is unknown.

The receptor comes from a woman between 35 and 50 years old with Graves' ophthalmopathy. This sequence joins TRBV11-2 and TRBJ2-1; 10 bases are a match to TRBD2. The sequencing sample was made of blood. The CDR3: CASSLIRLAGVNEQFF. The CDR3 DNA sequence: TGTGCCAGCAGCTTAATAAGGCTAGCGGGAGTGAATGAGCAGTTCTTC.